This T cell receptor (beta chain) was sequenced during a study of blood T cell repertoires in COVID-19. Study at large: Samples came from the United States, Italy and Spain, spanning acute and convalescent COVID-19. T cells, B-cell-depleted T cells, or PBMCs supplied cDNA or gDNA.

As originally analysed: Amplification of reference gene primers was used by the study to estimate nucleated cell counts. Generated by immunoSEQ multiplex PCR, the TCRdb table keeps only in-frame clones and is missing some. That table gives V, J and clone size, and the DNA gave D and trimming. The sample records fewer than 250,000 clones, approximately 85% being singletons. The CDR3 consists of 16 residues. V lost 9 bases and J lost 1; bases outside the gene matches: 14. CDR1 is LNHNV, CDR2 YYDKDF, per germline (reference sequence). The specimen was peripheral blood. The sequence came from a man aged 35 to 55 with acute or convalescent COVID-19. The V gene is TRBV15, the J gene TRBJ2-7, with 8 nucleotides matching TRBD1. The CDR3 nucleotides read TGTGCCACAGGACAGGGCTCGCTTTCGGGTTCCTACGAGCAGTACTTC. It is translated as CATGQGSLSGSYEQYF.